This T cell receptor beta chain was observed in a study of T-cell memory formation after mild COVID-19. A single record per CDR3 protein comes from TCRdb applying MiXCR to the 5' RACE reads. The sample lists just under 150,000 distinct CDR3 sequences, 6% to 7% seen once, with around 1.9% in the top ten. Trimming shortened V by 7 bases and J by 0 bases, and 7 bases separated the two germline ends. CDR3 size: 13 residues. From germline, CDR1 is SNHLY and CDR2 FYNNEI. Sequencing was carried out using PBMCs or a T cell subset sorted from them (not recorded which). The chain links TRBV2 to TRBJ1-5; no definite D call. This receptor was obtained from an adult woman who had mild COVID-19 (a few samples of this study predate the infection). Cell type and time point are not known. The CDR3 DNA is TGTGCCAGCAACGTCTATAGCAATCAGCCCCAGCATTTT. Translating it yields CASNVYSNQPQHF.